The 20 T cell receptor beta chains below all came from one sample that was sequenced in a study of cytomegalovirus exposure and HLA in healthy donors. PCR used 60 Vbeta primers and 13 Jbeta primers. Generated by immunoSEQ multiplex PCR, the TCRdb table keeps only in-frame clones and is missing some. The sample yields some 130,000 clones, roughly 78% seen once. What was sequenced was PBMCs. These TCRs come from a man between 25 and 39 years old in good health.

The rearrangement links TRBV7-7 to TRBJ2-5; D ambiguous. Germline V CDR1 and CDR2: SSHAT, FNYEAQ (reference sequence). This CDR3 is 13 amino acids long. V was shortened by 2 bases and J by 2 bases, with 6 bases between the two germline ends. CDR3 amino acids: CASSLWQQETQYF. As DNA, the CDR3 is TGTGCCAGCAGCTTATGGCAGCAAGAGACCCAGTACTTC.

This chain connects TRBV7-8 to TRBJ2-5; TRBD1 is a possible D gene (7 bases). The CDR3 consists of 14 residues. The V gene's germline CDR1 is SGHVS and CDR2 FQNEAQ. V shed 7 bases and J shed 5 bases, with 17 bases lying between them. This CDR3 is CASNEQGLAETQYF. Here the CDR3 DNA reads TGTGCCAGCAACGAACAGGGGCTAGCGGAGACCCAGTACTTC. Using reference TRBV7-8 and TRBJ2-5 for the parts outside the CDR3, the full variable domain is GAGVSQSPRYKVAKRGQDVALRCDPISGHVSLFWYQQALGQGPEFLTYFQNEAQLDKSGLPSDRFFAERPEGSVSTLKIQRTQQEDSAVYLCASNEQGLAETQYFGPGTRLLVL.

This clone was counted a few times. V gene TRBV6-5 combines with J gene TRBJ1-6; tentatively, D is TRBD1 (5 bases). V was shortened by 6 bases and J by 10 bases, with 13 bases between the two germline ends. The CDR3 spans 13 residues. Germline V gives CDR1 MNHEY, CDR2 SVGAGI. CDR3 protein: CASSQQAGSPLHF. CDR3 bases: TGTGCCAGCAGCCAACAGGCCGGGTCACCCCTCCACTTT.

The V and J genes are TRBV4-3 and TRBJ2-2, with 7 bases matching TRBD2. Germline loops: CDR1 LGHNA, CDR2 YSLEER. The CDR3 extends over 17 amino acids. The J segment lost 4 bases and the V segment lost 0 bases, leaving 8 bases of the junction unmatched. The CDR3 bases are TGCGCCAGCAGCCAAGATCTCGGGAGGTTTGGCACCGGGGAGCTGTTTTTT. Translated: CASSQDLGRFGTGELFF.

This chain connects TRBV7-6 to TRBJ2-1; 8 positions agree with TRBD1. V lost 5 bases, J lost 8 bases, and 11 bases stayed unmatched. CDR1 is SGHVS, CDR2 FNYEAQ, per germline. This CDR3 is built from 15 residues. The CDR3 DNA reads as TGTGCCAGCAGCCGCTCCGGGCAGGGGGCTTATGAGCAGTTCTTC. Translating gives CASSRSGQGAYEQFF.

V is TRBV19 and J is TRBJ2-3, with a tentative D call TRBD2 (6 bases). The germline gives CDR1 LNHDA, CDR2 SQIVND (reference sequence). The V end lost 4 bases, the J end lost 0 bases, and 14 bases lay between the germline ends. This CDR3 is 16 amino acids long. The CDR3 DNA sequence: TGTGCCAGTAGTAGGTCCCTAGCGTCTAGCACAGATACGCAGTATTTT. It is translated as CASSRSLASSTDTQYF. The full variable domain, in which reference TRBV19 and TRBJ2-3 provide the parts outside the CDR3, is DGGITQSPKYLFRKEGQNVTLSCEQNLNHDAMYWYRQDPGQGLRLIYYSQIVNDFQKGDIAEGYSVSREKKESFPLTVTSAQKNPTAFYLCASSRSLASSTDTQYFGPGTRLTVL.

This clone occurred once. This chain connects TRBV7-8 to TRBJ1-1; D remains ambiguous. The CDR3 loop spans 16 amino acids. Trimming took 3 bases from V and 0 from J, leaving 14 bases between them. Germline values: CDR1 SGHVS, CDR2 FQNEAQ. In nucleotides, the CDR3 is TGTGCCAGCAGCTTCCACAGCCGGTGGATGAACACTGAAGCTTTCTTT. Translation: CASSFHSRWMNTEAFF.

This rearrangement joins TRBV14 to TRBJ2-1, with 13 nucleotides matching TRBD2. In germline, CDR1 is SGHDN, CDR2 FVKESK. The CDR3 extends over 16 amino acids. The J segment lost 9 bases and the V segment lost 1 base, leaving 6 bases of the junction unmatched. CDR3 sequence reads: CASSQGPGLAGFEQFF. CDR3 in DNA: TGTGCCAGCAGCCAAGGACCGGGACTAGCGGGATTTGAGCAGTTCTTC.

CDR3 protein: CASSLIAGGTYEQYF. CDR3 DNA sequence: TGTGCCAGCAGTTTGATAGCGGGAGGGACCTACGAGCAGTACTTC. The chain joins TRBV27 to TRBJ2-7, with TRBD2 identical over 11 bases. Germline CDR1 and CDR2: MNHEY and SMNVEV (reference sequence). V lost 3 bases, J lost 2 bases, and 3 bases stayed unmatched. This CDR3 comprises 15 residues.

As DNA, the CDR3 is TGTGCCAGCAGCTTAGACCATGGCAGGGGCTACGAGCAGTACTTC. Translating gives CASSLDHGRGYEQYF. This rearrangement joins TRBV11-3 to TRBJ2-7, with a possible D match to TRBD1 (6 bases). The CDR3 runs 15 residues. The V and J ends lost 0 bases and 3 bases respectively, with 12 bases between them. Per germline, CDR1 SGHNT and CDR2 YENEEA.

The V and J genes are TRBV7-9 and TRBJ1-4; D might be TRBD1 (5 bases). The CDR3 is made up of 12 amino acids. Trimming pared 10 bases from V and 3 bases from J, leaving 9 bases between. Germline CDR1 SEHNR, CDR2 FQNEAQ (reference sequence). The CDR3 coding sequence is TGTGCCATTGACAGTCCTAATGAAAAACTGTTTTTT. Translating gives CAIDSPNEKLFF.

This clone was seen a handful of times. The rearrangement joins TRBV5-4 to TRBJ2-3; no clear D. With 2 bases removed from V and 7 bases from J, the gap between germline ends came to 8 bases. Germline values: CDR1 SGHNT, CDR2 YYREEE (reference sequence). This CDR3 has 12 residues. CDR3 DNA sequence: TGTGCCAGCAGCTTTGACACCTATACGCAGTATTTT. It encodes CASSFDTYTQYF.

The CDR3 nucleotides read TGTGCCAGCAGCTTAGAGGGGACAGGGGCAGATACGCAGTATTTT. This translates into CASSLEGTGADTQYF. The chain uses TRBV7-8 and TRBJ2-3; 10 nucleotides match TRBD1. With 1 base clipped from V and 4 bases from J, the junction kept 2 bases outside the gene matches. CDR1 and CDR2 from the germline V gene are SGHVS and FQNEAQ. CDR3 length: 15 amino acids.

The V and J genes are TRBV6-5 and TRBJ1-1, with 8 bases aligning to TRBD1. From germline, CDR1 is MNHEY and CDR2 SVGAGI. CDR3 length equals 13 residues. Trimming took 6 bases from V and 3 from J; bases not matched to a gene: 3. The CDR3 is CASSETGDTEAFF. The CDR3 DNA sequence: TGTGCCAGCAGCGAGACAGGGGACACTGAAGCTTTCTTT.

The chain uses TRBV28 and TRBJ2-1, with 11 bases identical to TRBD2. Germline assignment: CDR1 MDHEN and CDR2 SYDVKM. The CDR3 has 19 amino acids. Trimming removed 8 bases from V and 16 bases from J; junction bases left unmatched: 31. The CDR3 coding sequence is TGTGCCAGCGGAGGAGGGGCAGGGGGCGCCAGGCTAGCGGGAGGATTTCTTTTCTTC. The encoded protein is CASGGGAGGARLAGGFLFF.

The CDR3 coding sequence is TGTGCCAGCCGCCCTTTCGGGGTAGGAGAAAAACTGTTTTTT. It specifies CASRPFGVGEKLFF. The chain has TRBV28 and TRBJ1-4; D gene ambiguous. V gave up 8 bases and J gave up 8 bases, with 18 bases separating them. Germline CDR1 MDHEN, CDR2 SYDVKM. This CDR3 is 14 amino acids long.

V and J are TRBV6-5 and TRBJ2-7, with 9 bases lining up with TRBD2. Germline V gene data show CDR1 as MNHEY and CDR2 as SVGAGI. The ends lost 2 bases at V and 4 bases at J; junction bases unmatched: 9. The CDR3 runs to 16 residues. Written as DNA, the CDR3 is TGTGCCAGCAGTTACGGGGTAGCGGGAGCAAAGTACGAGCAGTACTTC. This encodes CASSYGVAGAKYEQYF.

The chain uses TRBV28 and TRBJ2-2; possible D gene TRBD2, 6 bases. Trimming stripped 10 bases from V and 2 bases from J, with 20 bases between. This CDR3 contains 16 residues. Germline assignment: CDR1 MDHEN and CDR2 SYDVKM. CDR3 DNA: TGTGCCACCCTCCCGGGCCTAGCGCTAAACACCGGGGAGCTGTTTTTT. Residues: CATLPGLALNTGELFF.

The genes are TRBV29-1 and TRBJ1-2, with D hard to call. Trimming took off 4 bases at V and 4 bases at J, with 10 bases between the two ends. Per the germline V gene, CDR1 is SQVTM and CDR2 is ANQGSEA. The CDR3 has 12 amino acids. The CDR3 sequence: CSVVNEGYGYTF. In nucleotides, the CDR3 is TGCAGCGTTGTGAATGAGGGCTATGGCTACACCTTC.

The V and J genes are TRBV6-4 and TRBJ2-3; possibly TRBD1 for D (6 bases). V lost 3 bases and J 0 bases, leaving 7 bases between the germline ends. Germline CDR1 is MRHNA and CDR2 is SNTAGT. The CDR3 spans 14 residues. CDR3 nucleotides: TGTGCCAGCAGTGAGAGGGGGAGCACAGATACGCAGTATTTT. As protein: CASSERGSTDTQYF.